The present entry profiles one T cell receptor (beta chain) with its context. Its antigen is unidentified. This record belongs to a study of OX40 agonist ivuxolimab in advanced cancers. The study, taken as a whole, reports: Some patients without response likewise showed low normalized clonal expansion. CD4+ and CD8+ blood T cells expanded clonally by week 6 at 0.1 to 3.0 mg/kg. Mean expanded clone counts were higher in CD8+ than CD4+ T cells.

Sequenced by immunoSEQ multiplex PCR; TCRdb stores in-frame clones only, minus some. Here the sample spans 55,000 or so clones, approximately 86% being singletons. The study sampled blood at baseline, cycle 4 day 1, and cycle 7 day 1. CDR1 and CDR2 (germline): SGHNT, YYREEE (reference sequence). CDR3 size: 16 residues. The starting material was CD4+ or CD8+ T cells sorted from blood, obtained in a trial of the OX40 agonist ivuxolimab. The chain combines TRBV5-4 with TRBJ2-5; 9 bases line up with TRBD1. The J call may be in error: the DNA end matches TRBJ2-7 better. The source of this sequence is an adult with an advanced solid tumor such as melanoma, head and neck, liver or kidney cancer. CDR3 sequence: CASSLAGTGSLYEQYF. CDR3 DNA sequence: TGTGCCAGCAGCTTGGCCGGGACAGGGTCACTCTACGAGCAGTACTTC.